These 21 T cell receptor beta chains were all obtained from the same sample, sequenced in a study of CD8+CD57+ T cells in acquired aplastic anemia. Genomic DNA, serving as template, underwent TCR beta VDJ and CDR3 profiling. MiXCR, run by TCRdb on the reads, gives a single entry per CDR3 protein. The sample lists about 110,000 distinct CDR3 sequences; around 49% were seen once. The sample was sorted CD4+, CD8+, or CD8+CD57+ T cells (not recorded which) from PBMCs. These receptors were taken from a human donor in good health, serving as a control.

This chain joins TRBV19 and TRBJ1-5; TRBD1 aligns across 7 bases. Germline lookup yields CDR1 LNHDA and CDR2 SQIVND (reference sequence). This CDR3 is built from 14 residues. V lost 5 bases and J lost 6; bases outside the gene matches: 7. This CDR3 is CASSQGQRLQPQHF. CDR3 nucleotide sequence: TGTGCCAGTAGTCAGGGACAGCGACTTCAGCCCCAGCATTTT.

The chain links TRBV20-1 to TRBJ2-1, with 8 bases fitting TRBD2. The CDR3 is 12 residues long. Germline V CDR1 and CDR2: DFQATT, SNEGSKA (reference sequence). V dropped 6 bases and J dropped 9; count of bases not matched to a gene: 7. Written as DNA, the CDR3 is TGCAGTGCGTCGGGACTAGTATTTGAGCAGTTCTTC. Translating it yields CSASGLVFEQFF.

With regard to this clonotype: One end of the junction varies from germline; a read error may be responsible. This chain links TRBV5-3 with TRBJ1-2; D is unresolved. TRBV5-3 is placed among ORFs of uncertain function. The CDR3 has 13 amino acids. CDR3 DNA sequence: TGTGCCAGCAGCTCCAGCAGTAACTATGGCTACACCTTC. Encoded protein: CASSSSSNYGYTF.

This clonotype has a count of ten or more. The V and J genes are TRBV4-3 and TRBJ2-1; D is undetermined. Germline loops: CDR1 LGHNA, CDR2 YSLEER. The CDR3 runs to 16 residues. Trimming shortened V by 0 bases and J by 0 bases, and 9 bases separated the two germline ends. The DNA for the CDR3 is TGCGCCAGCAGCCAAGATCTTAGGCCCTCCTACAATGAGCAGTTCTTC. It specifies CASSQDLRPSYNEQFF.

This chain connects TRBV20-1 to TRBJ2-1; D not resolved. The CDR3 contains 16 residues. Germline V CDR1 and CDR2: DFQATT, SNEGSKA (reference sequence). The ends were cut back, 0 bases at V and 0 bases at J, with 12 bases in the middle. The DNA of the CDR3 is TGCAGTGCTAGAGATAGAGCGCCTAGCTCCTACAATGAGCAGTTCTTC. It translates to CSARDRAPSSYNEQFF.

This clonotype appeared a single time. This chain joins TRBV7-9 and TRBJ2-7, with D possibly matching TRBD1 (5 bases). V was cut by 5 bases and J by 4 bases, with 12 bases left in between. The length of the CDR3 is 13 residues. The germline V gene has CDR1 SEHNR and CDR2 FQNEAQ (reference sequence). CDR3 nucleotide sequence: TGTGCCAGCAGCCCCACCACAGGATACGAGCAGTACTTC. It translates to CASSPTTGYEQYF.

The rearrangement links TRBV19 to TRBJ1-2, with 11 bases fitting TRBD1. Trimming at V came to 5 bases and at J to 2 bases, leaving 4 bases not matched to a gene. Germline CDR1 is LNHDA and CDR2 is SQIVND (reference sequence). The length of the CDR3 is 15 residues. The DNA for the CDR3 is TGTGCCAGTAGTGCGGACAGGGGGCTGAACTATGGCTACACCTTC. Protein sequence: CASSADRGLNYGYTF.

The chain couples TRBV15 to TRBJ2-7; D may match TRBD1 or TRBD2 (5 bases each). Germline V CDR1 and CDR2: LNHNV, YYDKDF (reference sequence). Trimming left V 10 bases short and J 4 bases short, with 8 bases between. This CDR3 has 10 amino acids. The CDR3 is CAKRGYEQYF. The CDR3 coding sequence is TGTGCCAAGAGGGGTTACGAGCAGTACTTC.

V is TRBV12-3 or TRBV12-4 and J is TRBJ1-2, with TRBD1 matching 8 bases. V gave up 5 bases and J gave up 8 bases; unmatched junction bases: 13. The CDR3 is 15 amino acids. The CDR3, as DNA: TGTGCCAGCAGTGACGCTGTGACAGGGGAAGAGGGCTACACCTTC. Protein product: CASSDAVTGEEGYTF.

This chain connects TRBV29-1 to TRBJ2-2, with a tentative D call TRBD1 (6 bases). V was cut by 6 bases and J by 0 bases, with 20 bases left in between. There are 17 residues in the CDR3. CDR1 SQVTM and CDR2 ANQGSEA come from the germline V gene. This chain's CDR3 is CSVQKITGTTNTGELFF. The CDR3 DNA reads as TGCAGCGTACAGAAGATAACCGGGACAACGAACACCGGGGAGCTGTTTTTT.

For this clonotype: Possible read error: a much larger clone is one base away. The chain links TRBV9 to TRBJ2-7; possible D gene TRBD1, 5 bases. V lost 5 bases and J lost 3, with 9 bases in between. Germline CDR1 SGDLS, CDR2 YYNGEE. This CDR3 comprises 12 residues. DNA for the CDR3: TGTGCCAGCAGTCCGACAGTCTACGAGCAGTACTTC. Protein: CASSPTVYEQYF.

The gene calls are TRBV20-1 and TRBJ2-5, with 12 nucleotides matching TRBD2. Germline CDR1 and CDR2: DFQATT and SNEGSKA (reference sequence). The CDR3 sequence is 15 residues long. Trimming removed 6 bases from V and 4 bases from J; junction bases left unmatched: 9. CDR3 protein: CSAYEPGLAGETQYF. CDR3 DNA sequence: TGCAGTGCCTACGAACCGGGACTAGCGGGAGAGACCCAGTACTTC.

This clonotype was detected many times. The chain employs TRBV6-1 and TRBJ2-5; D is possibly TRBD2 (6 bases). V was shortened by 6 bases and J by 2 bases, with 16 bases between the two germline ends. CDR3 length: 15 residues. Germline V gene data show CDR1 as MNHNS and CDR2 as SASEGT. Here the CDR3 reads CASRTRRGGQETQYF. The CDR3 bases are TGTGCCAGCAGAACCCGACGTGGGGGGCAAGAGACCCAGTACTTC.

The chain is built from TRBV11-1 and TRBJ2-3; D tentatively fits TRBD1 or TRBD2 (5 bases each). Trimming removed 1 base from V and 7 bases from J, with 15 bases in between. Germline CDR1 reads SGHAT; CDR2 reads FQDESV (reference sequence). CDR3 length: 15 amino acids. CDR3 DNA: TGTGCCAGCAGCTTAGGGGACCTAGCCCGTTATACGCAGTATTTT. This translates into CASSLGDLARYTQYF.

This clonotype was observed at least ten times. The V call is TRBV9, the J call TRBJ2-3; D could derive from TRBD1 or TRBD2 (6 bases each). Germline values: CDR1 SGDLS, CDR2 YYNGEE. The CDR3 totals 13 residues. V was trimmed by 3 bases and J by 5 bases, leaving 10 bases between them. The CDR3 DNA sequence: TGTGCCAGCAGCGGGGGGGCCGGAGATACGCAGTATTTT. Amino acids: CASSGGAGDTQYF.

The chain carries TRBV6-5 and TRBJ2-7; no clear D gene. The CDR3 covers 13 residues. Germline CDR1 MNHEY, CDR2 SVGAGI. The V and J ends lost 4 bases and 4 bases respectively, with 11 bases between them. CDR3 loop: CASSFSLFYEQYF. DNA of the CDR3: TGTGCCAGCAGTTTTAGTCTGTTTTACGAGCAGTACTTC.

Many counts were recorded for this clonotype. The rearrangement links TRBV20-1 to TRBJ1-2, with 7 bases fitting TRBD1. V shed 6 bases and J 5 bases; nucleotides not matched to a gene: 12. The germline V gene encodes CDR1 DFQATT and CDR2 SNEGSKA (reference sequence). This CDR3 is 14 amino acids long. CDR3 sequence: CSALEEGQRYGYTF. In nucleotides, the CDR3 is TGCAGTGCCCTCGAAGAGGGACAGAGGTATGGCTACACCTTC.

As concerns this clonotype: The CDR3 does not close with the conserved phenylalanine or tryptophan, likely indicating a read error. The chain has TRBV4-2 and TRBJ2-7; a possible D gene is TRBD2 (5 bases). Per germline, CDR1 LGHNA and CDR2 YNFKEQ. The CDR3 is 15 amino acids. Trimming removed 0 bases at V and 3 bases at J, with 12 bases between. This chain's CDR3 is CASSQDRGELYEQYL. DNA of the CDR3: TGTGCCAGCAGCCAAGACCGTGGGGAGCTCTACGAGCAGTACCTC.

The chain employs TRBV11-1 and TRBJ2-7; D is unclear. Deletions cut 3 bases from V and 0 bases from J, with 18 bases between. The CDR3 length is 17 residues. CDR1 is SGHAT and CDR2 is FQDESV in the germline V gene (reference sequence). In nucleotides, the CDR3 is TGTGCCAGCAGCTTGGCGTGGTCGGTGTCGCCCTCCTACGAGCAGTACTTC. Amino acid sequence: CASSLAWSVSPSYEQYF. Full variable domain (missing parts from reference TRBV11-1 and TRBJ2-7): EAEVAQSPRYKITEKSQAVAFWCDPISGHATLYWYRQILGQGPELLVQFQDESVVDDSQLPKDRFSAERLKGVDSTLKIQPAELGDSAMYLCASSLAWSVSPSYEQYFGPGTRLTVT.

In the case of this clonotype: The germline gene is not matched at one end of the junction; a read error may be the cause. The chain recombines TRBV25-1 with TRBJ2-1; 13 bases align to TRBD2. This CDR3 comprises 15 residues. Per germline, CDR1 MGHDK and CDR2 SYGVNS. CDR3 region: CATSDGLAGDNEQFF. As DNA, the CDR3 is TGTGCCACCAGTGATGGACTAGCGGGGGACAATGAGCAGTTCTTC.

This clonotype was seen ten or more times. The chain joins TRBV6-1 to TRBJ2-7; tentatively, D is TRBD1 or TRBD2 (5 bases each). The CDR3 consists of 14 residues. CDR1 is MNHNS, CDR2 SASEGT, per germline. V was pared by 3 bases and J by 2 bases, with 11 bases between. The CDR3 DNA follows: TGTGCCAGCAGTGACCGGGACGGCCCCTACGAGCAGTACTTC. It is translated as CASSDRDGPYEQYF.